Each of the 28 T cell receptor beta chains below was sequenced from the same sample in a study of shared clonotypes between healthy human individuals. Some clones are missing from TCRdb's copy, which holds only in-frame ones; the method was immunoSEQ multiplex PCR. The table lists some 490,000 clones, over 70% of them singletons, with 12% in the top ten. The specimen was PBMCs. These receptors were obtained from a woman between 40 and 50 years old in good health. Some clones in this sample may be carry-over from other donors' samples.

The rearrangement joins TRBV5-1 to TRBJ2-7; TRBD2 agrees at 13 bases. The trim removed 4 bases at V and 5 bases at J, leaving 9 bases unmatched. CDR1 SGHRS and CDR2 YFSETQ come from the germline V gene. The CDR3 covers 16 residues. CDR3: CASSPRTSGRLHEQYF. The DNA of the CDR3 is TGCGCCAGCAGCCCTCGGACTAGCGGGAGACTCCACGAGCAGTACTTC.

CDR3 sequence (DNA): TGTGCCAGCAAGGTCCGGCCAGGGGTCTCTGGAAACACCATATATTTT. Its protein product is CASKVRPGVSGNTIYF. This chain connects TRBV7-2 to TRBJ1-3; D might be TRBD1 (6 bases). In germline, CDR1 is SGHTA, CDR2 FQGNSA. Trimming shortened V by 7 bases and J by 0 bases, and 16 bases separated the two germline ends. This CDR3 has 16 amino acids.

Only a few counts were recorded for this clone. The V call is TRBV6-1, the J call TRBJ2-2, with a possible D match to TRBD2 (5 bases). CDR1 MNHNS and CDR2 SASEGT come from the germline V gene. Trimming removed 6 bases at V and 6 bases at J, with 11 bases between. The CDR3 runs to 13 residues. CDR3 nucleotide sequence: TGTGCCAGCAGCCCAGCGGAGGCCGGGGAGCTGTTTTTT. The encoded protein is CASSPAEAGELFF.

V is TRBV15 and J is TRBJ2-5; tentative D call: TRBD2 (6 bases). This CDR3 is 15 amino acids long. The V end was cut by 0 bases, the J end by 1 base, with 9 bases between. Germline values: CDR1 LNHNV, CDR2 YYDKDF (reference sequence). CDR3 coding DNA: TGTGCCACCAGCAGAGAAAACGGGGGCCAAGAGACCCAGTACTTC. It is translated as CATSRENGGQETQYF.

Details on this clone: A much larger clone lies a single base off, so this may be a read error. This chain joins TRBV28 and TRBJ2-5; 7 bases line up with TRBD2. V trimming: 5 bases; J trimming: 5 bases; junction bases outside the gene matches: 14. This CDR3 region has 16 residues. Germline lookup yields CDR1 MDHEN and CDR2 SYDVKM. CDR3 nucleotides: TGTGCCAGCAGTGTCAGTGGGGGGGAGTGGGGGGAGACCCAGTACTTC. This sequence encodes CASSVSGGEWGETQYF.

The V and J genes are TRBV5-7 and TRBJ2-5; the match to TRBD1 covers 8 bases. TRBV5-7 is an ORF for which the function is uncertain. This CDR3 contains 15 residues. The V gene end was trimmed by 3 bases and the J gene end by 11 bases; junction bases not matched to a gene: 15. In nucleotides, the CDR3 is TGTGCCAGCAGCTCAAAGAGGACAGGGAGCCGCAAGCAGTACTTC. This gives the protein CASSSKRTGSRKQYF.

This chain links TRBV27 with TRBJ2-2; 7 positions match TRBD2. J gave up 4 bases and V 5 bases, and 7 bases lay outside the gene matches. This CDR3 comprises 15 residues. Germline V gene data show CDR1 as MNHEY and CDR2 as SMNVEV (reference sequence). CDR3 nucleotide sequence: TGTGCCAGCAGTCCTTGGGAGGGGAGCACCGGGGAGCTGTTTTTT. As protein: CASSPWEGSTGELFF.

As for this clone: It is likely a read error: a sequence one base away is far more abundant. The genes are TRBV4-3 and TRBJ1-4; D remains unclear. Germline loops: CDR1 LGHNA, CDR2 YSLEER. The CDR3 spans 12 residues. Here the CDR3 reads CASSQGNEKLLF. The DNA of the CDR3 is TGCGCCAGCAGCCAAGGCAATGAAAAACTGCTTTTT.

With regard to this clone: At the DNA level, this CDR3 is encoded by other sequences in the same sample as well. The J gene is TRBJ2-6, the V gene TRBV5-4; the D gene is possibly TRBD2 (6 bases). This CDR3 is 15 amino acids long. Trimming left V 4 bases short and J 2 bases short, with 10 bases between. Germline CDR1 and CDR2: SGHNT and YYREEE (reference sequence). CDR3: CASSLAGTGANVLTF. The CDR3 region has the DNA TGTGCCAGCAGCCTTGCGGGGACTGGGGCCAACGTCCTGACTTTC.

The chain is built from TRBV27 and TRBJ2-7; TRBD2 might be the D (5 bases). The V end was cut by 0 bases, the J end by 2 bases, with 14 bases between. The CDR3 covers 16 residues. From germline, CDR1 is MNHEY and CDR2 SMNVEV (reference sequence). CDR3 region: CASSLSVSSGAYEQYF. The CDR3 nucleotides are TGTGCCAGCAGTTTATCGGTTTCATCCGGGGCCTACGAGCAGTACTTC.

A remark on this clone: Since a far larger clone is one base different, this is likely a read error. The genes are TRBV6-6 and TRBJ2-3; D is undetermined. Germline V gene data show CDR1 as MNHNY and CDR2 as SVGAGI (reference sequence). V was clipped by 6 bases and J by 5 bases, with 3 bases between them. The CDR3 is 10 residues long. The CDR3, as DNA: TGTGCCAGCAGGCAAGATACGCAGTATTTT. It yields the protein CASRQDTQYF.

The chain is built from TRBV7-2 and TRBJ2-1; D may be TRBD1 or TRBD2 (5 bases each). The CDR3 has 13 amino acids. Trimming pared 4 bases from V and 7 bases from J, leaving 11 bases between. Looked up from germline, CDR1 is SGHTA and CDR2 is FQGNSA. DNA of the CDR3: TGTGCCAGCAGCTCGGCCTGGGGGAATGAGCAGTTCTTC. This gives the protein CASSSAWGNEQFF.

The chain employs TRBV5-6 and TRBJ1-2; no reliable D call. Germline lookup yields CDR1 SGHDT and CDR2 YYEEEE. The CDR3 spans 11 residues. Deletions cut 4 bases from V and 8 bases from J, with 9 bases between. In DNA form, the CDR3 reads TGTGCCAGCAGCCGGATGGGGGGCTACACCTTC. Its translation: CASSRMGGYTF. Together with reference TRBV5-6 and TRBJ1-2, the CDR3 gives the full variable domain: DAGVTQSPTHLIKTRGQQVTLRCSPKSGHDTVSWYQQALGQGPQFIFQYYEEEERQRGNFPDRFSGHQFPNYSSELNVNALLLGDSALYLCASSRMGGYTFGSGTRLTVV.

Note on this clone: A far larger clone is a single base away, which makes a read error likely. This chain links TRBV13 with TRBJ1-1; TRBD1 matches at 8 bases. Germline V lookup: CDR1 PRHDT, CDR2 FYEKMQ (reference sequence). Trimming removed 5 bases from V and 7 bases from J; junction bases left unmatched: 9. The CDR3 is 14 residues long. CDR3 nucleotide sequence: TGTGCCAGCAGCCTACGGGACAGGATCATTGAAGCTTTCTTT. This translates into CASSLRDRIIEAFF.

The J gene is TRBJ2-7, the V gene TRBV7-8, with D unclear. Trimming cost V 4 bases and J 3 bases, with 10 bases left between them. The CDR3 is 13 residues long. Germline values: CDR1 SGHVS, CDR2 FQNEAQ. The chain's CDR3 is CASSSDENYEQYF. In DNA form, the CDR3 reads TGTGCCAGCAGCTCAGACGAGAACTACGAGCAGTACTTC. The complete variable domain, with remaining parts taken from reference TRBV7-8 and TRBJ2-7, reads GAGVSQSPRYKVAKRGQDVALRCDPISGHVSLFWYQQALGQGPEFLTYFQNEAQLDKSGLPSDRFFAERPEGSVSTLKIQRTQQEDSAVYLCASSSDENYEQYFGPGTRLTVT.

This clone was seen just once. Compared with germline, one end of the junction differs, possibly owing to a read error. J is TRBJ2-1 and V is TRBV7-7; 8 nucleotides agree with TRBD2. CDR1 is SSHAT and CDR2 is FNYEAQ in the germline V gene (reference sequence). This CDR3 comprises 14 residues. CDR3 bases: TGTGCTAGCAGCTTAGCGGGAACGCACAATGAGCAGTTCTTC. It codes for CASSLAGTHNEQFF.

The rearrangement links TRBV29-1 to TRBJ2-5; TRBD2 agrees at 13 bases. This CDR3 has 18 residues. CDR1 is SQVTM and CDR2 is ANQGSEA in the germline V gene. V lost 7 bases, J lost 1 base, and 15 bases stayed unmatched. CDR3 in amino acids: CSGWGLAGNLFAQETQYF. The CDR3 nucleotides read TGCAGCGGGTGGGGACTAGCGGGAAACTTATTCGCCCAAGAGACCCAGTACTTC.

DNA of the CDR3: TGTGCCAGCAGTGAAACCCGTGACCCGCCCCAGAAGCAGTTCTTC. Its protein product is CASSETRDPPQKQFF. The V and J genes are TRBV6-4 and TRBJ2-1, with no clear D. The V gene's germline CDR1 is MRHNA and CDR2 SNTAGT. The V end was cut by 3 bases, the J end by 11 bases, with 20 bases between. This CDR3 comprises 15 residues.

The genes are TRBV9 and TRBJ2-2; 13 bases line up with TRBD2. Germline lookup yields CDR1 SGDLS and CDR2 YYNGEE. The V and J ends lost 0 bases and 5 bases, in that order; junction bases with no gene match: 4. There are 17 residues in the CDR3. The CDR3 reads CASSVVGLAGVTGELFF. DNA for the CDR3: TGTGCCAGCAGCGTAGTAGGACTAGCGGGAGTAACCGGGGAGCTGTTTTTT.

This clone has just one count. The CDR3 region has the DNA TGCGCCAGCAGCCAAGATCGGGGCACCACAGATACGCAGTATTTT. It yields the protein CASSQDRGTTDTQYF. The V gene is TRBV4-1, the J gene TRBJ2-3; the D call may be TRBD1 or TRBD2 (5 bases each). CDR1 MGHRA and CDR2 YSYEKL come from the germline V gene. Trimming stripped 0 bases from V and 2 bases from J, with 9 bases between. The CDR3 loop spans 15 amino acids.

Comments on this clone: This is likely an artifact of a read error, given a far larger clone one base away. CDR3 residues: CASFVSRDTGELFF. CDR3 DNA: TGTGCCAGCTTCGTGTCCCGGGACACCGGGGAGCTGTTTTTT. The rearrangement joins TRBV2 to TRBJ2-2; D is unresolved. Trimming stripped 8 bases from V and 3 bases from J, with 13 bases between. Per germline, CDR1 SNHLY and CDR2 FYNNEI. The CDR3 is made up of 14 amino acids.

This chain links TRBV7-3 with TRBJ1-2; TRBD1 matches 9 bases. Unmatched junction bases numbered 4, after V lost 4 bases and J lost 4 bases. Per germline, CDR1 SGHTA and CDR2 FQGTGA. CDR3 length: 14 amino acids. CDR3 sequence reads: CASSSGDRVYGYTF. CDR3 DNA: TGTGCCAGCAGCTCCGGGGACAGGGTCTATGGCTACACCTTC.

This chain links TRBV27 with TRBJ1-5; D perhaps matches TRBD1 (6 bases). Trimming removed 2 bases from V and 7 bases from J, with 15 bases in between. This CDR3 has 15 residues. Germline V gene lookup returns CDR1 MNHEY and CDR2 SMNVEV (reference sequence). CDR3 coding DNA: TGTGCCAGCAGTTTAACGCAGGGGCTAGGACAGCCCCAGCATTTT. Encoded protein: CASSLTQGLGQPQHF.

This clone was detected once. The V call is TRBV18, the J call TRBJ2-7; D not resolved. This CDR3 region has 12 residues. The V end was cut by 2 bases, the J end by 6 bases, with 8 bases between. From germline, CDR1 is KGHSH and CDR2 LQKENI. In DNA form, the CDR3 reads TGTGCCAGCTCACCATACCCCGGCGAGCAGTACTTC. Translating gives CASSPYPGEQYF.

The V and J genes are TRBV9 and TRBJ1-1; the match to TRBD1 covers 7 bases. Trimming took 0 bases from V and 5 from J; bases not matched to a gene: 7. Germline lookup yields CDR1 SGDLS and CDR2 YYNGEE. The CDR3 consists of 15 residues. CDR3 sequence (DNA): TGTGCCAGCAGCGTAGGGGTAGGGGGCAGGACTGAAGCTTTCTTT. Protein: CASSVGVGGRTEAFF. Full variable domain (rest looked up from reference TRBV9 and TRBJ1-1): DSGVTQTPKHLITATGQRVTLRCSPRSGDLSVYWYQQSLDQGLQFLIQYYNGEERAKGNILERFSAQQFPDLHSELNLSSLELGDSALYFCASSVGVGGRTEAFFGQGTRLTVV.

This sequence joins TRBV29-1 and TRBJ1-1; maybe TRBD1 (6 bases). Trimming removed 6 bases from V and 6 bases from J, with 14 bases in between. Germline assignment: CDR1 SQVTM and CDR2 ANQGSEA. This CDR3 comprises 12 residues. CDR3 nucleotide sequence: TGCAGCGTGAGGACAGCCGGCTCTGAAGCTTTCTTT. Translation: CSVRTAGSEAFF.

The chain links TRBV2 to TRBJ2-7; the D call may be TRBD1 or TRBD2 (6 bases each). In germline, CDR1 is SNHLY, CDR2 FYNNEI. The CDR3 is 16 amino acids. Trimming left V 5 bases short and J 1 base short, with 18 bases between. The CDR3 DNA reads TGTGCCAGCAGTCCCAACCTAGGGGGGACTTCCTACGAGCAGTACTTC. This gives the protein CASSPNLGGTSYEQYF.

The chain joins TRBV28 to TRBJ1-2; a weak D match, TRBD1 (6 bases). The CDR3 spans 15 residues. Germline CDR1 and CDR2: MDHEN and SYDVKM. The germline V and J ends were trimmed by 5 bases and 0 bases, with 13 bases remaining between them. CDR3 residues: CASSTPDRANYGYTF. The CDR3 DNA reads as TGTGCCAGCAGTACTCCGGACAGAGCTAACTATGGCTACACCTTC.